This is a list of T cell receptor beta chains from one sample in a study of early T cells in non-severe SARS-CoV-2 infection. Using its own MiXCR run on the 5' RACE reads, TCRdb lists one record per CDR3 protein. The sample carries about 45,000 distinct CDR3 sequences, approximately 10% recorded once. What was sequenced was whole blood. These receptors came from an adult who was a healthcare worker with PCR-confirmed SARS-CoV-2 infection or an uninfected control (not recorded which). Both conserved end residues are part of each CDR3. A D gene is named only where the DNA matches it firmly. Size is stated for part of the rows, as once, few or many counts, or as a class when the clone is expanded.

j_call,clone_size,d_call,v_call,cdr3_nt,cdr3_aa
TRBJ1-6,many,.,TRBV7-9,TGTGCCAGCAGCTTAGGCACAAGCTCCTATAATTCACCCCTCCACTTT,CASSLGTSSYNSPLHF
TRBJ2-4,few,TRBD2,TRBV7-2,TGTGCCAGCAGCTTAAGTCGCGGGAGGCCCCACAAAAACATTCAGTACTTC,CASSLSRGRPHKNIQYF
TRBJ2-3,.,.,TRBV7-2,TGTGCCAGCGGCTCGGGGGATACGCAGTATTTT,CASGSGDTQYF
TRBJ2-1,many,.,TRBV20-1,TGCAGTGCTAGTGCCACAACTGCGGTAAACAATGAGCAGTTCTTC,CSASATTAVNNEQFF
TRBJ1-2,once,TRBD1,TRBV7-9,TGTGCCAGCAGCTTAGGGACAGGGTATGGCTACACCTTC,CASSLGTGYGYTF
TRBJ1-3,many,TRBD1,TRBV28,TGTGCCAGCCGTGGGACAGGGGGTGGAAACACCATATATTTT,CASRGTGGGNTIYF
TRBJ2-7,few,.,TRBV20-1,TGCAGTGCTAGAGATATTGGCGGGATCTCACCCTACGAGCAGTACTTC,CSARDIGGISPYEQYF
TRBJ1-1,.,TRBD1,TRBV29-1,TGCAGCGTTGATGTCCGGGATGCTACAGGGGCCGAGACTGAAGCTTTCTTT,CSVDVRDATGAETEAFF
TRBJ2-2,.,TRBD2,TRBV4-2,TGTGCCAGCAGCCAAGATTACGGGACTACCAACACCGGGGAGCTGTTTTTT,CASSQDYGTTNTGELFF
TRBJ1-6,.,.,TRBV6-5,TGTGCCAGCAGTTACCGGCCAGGGGATAATTCACCCCTCCACTTT,CASSYRPGDNSPLHF
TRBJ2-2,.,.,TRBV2,TGTGCCAGCAGGACGGGCGTTGGGGGGGAGCTGTTTTTT,CASRTGVGGELFF
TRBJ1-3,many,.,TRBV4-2,TGTGCCAGCAGCCAAGATCGGGGGGGCTCTTCTGAAAACACCATATATTTT,CASSQDRGGSSENTIYF
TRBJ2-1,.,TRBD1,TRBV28,TGTGCCAGCAGTACGAACCGGGACAGGAACTACAATGAGCAGTTCTTC,CASSTNRDRNYNEQFF
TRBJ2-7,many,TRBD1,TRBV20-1,TGCAGTGCTAGAGGGACAGGGATAAGTTTCTCCTACGAGCAGTACTTC,CSARGTGISFSYEQYF
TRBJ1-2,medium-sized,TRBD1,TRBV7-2,TGTGCCAGCACCCCCGGACAGGGGGCCTTCTATGGCTACACCTTC,CASTPGQGAFYGYTF
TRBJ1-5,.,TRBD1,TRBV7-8,TGTGCCAGCAGCTTAGCGCAGGGGGCAGGGAAGCAGCCCCAGCATTTT,CASSLAQGAGKQPQHF
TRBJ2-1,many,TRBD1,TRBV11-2,TGTGCCAGCAGCTTAGATAATCTCGTCAAAGGACAGGGGGGTGGCAATGAGCAGTTCTTC,CASSLDNLVKGQGGGNEQFF
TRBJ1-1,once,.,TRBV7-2,TGTGCCAGCACCCAGTTCGGCATGAACACTGAAGCTTTCTTT,CASTQFGMNTEAFF
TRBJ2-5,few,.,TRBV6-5,TGTGCCAGCAGTTCCTACTACGGAGGCAGCCAAGAGACCCAGTACTTC,CASSSYYGGSQETQYF
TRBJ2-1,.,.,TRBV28,TGTGCCAGCAGCCTGCGGGCGAATGAGCAGTTCTTC,CASSLRANEQFF
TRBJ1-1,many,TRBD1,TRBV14,TGTGCCAGCAGCCATCGTTCCGGGACAGGGAGCACTGAAGCTTTCTTT,CASSHRSGTGSTEAFF
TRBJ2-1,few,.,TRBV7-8,TGTGCCAGCAGCTTAAAGCGAGTTAGGGGCAATGAGCAGTTCTTC,CASSLKRVRGNEQFF
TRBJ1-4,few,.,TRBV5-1,TGCGCCAGCAGCTTGGCCCGCGGTGGGGCTAATGAAAAACTGTTTTTT,CASSLARGGANEKLFF
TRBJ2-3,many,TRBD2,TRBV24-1,TGTGCCACCAGTGATCCGCTAGCGGGTGAGAGCACAGATACGCAGTATTTT,CATSDPLAGESTDTQYF
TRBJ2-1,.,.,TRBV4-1,TGCGCCAGCAGCTTAGGCCTCCGCGGCAATGAGCAGTTCTTC,CASSLGLRGNEQFF
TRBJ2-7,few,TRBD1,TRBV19,TGTGCCAGTAGTATAGTCCCGGGACAGGGCTCCTACGAGCAGTACTTC,CASSIVPGQGSYEQYF
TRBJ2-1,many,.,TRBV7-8,TGTGCCAGCAGCTTATTGGATGAGCAGTTCTTC,CASSLLDEQFF
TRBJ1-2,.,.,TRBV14,TGTGCCAGCAGCCGAACGGGGGGGACATATGGCTACACCTTC,CASSRTGGTYGYTF
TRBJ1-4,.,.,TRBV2,TGTGCCAGCCGGGCCAGGCTAACTAATGAAAAACTGTTTTTT,CASRARLTNEKLFF
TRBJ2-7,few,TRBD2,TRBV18,TGTGCCAGCTCACAAGGGACTAGCGGGAGGGCCGCCTACGAGCAGTACTTC,CASSQGTSGRAAYEQYF
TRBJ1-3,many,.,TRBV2,TGTGCCAGCAGTTCGGGTGCCTACTCTGGAAACACCATATATTTT,CASSSGAYSGNTIYF
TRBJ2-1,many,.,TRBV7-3,TGTGCCAGCAGCTTAATAGGCGGCACCATACCGGGTAATGAGCAGTTCTTC,CASSLIGGTIPGNEQFF